This T cell receptor (beta chain) was recovered during a study of blood T cell repertoires in COVID-19 (dated by TCRdb to 2018 to 2021). Looking at the study overall: Collaborator samples came from the United States, Italy and Spain and covered acute and convalescent phases of COVID-19. The prospective study material was composed of cDNA or gDNA derived from T cells, B-cell-depleted T cells, or PBMCs. Deeply sampled blood TCRbeta repertoires from subjects exposed to, actively infected with, or recovered from COVID-19 were included in the dataset. The repertoires were made available in a free public database intended to serve as a resource for research on the immune response to SARS-CoV-2. Samples came from the ongoing ImmuneRACE study (first 160 participants) plus 1,254 subjects from 6 global collaborators. The sample metadata nearly always contained a de-identified subject ID, COVID-19 status, age in years and sex. Where available, HLA class I and class II types were taken from metadata supplied by the sample provider and were not determined by assay-based typing.

A word on this clone: No cognate antigen has been identified for it. No base-level quality is on record; no much larger clone is a single base apart.

CDR1 KGHSH and CDR2 LQKENI are derived from the germline V gene. Trimmed from V: 3 bases; trimmed from J: 4 bases; junction bases lacking a gene match: 12. The CDR3 sequence holds 18 residues, the cysteine and phenylalanine included. CDR3 DNA only is kept here, 54 bases in frame from base 1. TCRbeta CDR3 regions were amplified from genomic DNA by means of the immunoSEQ Assay, a bias-controlled multiplex PCR. Processing in the source paper ran as follows. The number of nucleated cells in each sample was estimated from the amplification of reference gene primers within the assay. To quantify the absolute abundance of each unique TCRbeta CDR3 rearrangement, sequence reads were collapsed and filtered. For each sample, productive Simpson clonality was calculated by taking the square root of Simpson's diversity index across productive rearrangements. As stored in TCRdb, this immuneACCESS dataset retains in-frame rearrangements with V and J assigned. A fraction of the clones does not appear; measured against another copy, unresolved V genes explain less than half of the discrepancy, and the remainder lacks a known reason. V, J and clone size reflect that table, while D and trimming were determined from the DNA. Across this sample there are about 100,000 clones, with roughly 90% seen only once. The top ten hold approximately 5% of the sample.

Collaborating institutions collected whole blood in K2EDTA tubes following their own protocols. For TCRbeta analysis, collaborator samples were shipped as frozen whole blood, as isolated PBMCs, or as DNA extracted from either sample type. Broad study findings and their caveats: Clinical and demographic metadata were provided uncurated, with the amount varying by source and participant.

The sequence came from a man aged 35 to 55 with active or convalescent COVID-19. The chain links TRBV18 with TRBJ2-1; 10 bases in between match TRBD2. Sequencing was carried out using peripheral blood. CDR3 protein: CASSPRLAGVAGYNEQFF. The DNA is TGTGCCAGCTCACCTAGGCTAGCGGGAGTTGCAGGATACAATGAGCAGTTCTTC.